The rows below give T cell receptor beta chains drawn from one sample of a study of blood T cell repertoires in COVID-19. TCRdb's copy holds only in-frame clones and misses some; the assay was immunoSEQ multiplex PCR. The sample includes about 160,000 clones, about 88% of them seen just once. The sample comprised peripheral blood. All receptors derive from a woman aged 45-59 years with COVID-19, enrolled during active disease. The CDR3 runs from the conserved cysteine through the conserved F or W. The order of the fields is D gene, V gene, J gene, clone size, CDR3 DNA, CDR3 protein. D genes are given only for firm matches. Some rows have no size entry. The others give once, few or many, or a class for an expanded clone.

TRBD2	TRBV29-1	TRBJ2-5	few	TGCAGCGTTGTGCGGGGGGCACAAGAGACCCAGTACTTC	CSVVRGAQETQYF
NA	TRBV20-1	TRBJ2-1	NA	TGCAGTGCTAGTATGGGGCGTGGTAATGAGCAGTTCTTC	CSASMGRGNEQFF
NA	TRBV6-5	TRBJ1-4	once	TGTGCCAGCACCCCGATTGGTGGCCAAAAACTGTTTTTT	CASTPIGGQKLFF
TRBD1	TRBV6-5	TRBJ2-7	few	TGTGCCAGCAACGCCCGGACAGGGGCCTACGAGCAGTACTTC	CASNARTGAYEQYF
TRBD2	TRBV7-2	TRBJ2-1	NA	TGTGCCAGCAGCTTAGGTAGCGGGGGGGCCTGGTATGAGCAGTTCTTC	CASSLGSGGAWYEQFF
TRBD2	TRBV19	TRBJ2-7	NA	TGTGCCAGTAGCCGCGGGGGGTGGGAGCAGTACTTC	CASSRGGWEQYF
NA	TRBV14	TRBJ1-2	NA	TGTGCCAGCAGCCCACCGGGACATACTAACTATGGCTACACCTTC	CASSPPGHTNYGYTF
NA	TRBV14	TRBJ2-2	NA	TGTGCCCTCCAGAGTTTTTCGACAGAGTCGTTCACCGGGGAGCTGTTTTTT	CALQSFSTESFTGELFF
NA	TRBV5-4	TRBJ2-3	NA	TGTGCCAGCAGCTTAGAGGCCAGGGTCTCAGATACGCAGTATTTT	CASSLEARVSDTQYF
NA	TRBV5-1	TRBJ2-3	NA	TGCGCCAGCAGCTTGTTACTCGCAGATACGCAGTATTTT	CASSLLLADTQYF
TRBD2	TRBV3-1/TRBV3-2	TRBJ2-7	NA	TGTGCCAGCAGCCAAGGGGGCCAGCGGGGGGGCCTTGAGCAGTACTTC	CASSQGGQRGGLEQYF
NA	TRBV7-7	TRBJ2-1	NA	TGTGCCAGCAGCTTAGGGGGGGGCCTTGGCAATGAGCAGTTCTTC	CASSLGGGLGNEQFF
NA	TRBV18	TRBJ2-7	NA	TGTGCCAGCTCACCTCAGGGCTCCCTCTACGAGCAGTACTTC	CASSPQGSLYEQYF